These T cell receptor beta chains were read from a single sample in a study of cytomegalovirus exposure and HLA in healthy donors. Assay used: immunoSEQ multiplex PCR; TCRdb lists only in-frame clones, some missing. The sample gives fewer than 250,000 clones, around 80% of which show up once; about 6% is in the top ten. The sample comprised PBMCs. All receptors derive from a man in his forties in good health and CMV-seropositive. Both conserved end residues are part of each CDR3. Each record gives: J gene, V gene, clone size, D gene, CDR3 protein, CDR3 DNA. A D gene is named only where the DNA matches it firmly. Where a row states a size, it is once, few, many or the class of an expanded clone; other rows omit it.

TRBJ2-7,TRBV5-4,NA,NA,CASSSGGTVPGEQYF,TGTGCCAGCAGCTCTGGCGGGACAGTCCCAGGCGAGCAGTACTTC
TRBJ2-1,TRBV9,NA,NA,CASSGLNNEQFF,TGTGCCAGCAGCGGACTGAACAATGAGCAGTTCTTC
TRBJ1-2,TRBV6-5,NA,TRBD1,CASSYDGQGDGYTF,TGTGCCAGCAGTTACGACGGGCAGGGGGATGGCTACACCTTC
TRBJ1-1,TRBV19,few,TRBD1,CASSDRTGGNTEAFF,TGTGCCAGTAGTGATAGGACAGGGGGGAACACTGAAGCTTTCTTT
TRBJ1-1,TRBV9,NA,NA,CASSVGWGGTAATEAFF,TGTGCCAGCAGCGTAGGGTGGGGGGGCACTGCCGCTACTGAAGCTTTCTTT
TRBJ1-3,TRBV27,NA,NA,CASSPDRPLAPLSGNTIYF,TGTGCCAGCAGTCCAGACAGGCCCCTAGCCCCGCTCTCTGGAAACACCATATATTTT
TRBJ2-4,TRBV21-1,NA,NA,CASSSRAGQGVKVKNIQYF,TGTGCCAGCAGCTCAAGGGCGGGACAGGGGGTCAAGGTCAAAAACATTCAGTACTTC
TRBJ1-2,TRBV25-1,NA,NA,CASSEEGSRGGYTF,TGTGCCAGCAGTGAAGAGGGTTCTAGAGGTGGCTACACCTTC
TRBJ2-5,TRBV6-5,once,NA,CASSLTRVETQYF,TGTGCCAGCAGCCTAACTAGGGTAGAGACCCAGTACTTC
TRBJ1-1,TRBV9,NA,TRBD1,CASSGEWDSQMNTEAFF,TGTGCCAGCAGCGGAGAATGGGACAGCCAGATGAACACTGAAGCTTTCTTT
TRBJ2-1,TRBV27,NA,NA,CASSFPRGHEQFF,TGTGCCAGCAGTTTCCCCAGGGGTCATGAGCAGTTCTTC
TRBJ2-5,TRBV4-1,NA,TRBD2,CASSQDGLATYQETQYF,TGCGCCAGCAGCCAAGATGGACTAGCGACGTACCAAGAGACCCAGTACTTC
TRBJ1-4,TRBV11-2,NA,TRBD1,CASSLLHRGRRTNEKLFF,TGTGCCAGCAGCTTGCTCCACAGGGGGCGGCGGACTAATGAAAAACTGTTTTTT
TRBJ2-1,TRBV11-3,NA,TRBD2,CASNPGRGDNEQFF,TGTGCCAGCAACCCCGGGCGGGGGGACAATGAGCAGTTCTTC
TRBJ1-1,TRBV18,NA,NA,CASSRVEGDTEAFF,TGTGCCAGCTCACGCGTTGAGGGAGACACTGAAGCTTTCTTT
TRBJ2-1,TRBV27,NA,TRBD1,CASKRTGYNEQFF,TGTGCCAGCAAACGGACAGGCTACAATGAGCAGTTCTTC
TRBJ1-3,TRBV9,NA,TRBD1,CASSALGQGHTIYF,TGTGCCAGCAGCGCTCTAGGACAGGGTCACACCATATATTTT
TRBJ1-2,TRBV19,NA,NA,CASSIGGVNYGYTF,TGTGCCAGTAGTATAGGGGGGGTCAACTATGGCTACACCTTC
TRBJ1-5,TRBV5-6,NA,TRBD1,CASSLGDRGHQPQHF,TGTGCCAGCAGCTTGGGGGACAGGGGTCATCAGCCCCAGCATTTT
TRBJ2-7,TRBV7-8,once,NA,CASSLYGQREQYF,TGTGCCAGCAGCTTGTACGGACAGAGAGAGCAGTACTTC
TRBJ2-3,TRBV6-1,NA,TRBD2,CASTFSGLSTDTQYF,TGTGCCAGCACCTTTAGCGGGCTGAGCACAGATACGCAGTATTTT
TRBJ1-4,TRBV5-1,NA,TRBD1,CASSSGTGDYEKLFF,TGCGCCAGCAGCTCCGGGACAGGGGATTATGAAAAACTGTTTTTT
TRBJ2-1,TRBV7-2,NA,TRBD2,CASTPGAGHEQFF,TGTGCCAGCACCCCAGGAGCGGGACATGAGCAGTTCTTC
TRBJ2-1,TRBV5-1,NA,NA,CASSFGDYSYNEQFF,TGCGCCAGCAGCTTCGGTGACTACTCCTACAATGAGCAGTTCTTC
TRBJ2-1,TRBV5-4,NA,TRBD2,CASNPRGLAEGNEQFF,TGTGCCAGCAACCCTCGGGGACTAGCAGAAGGCAATGAGCAGTTCTTC
TRBJ2-1,TRBV5-1,once,NA,CASSLGRGNEQFF,TGCGCCAGCAGCTTGGGTAGGGGAAATGAGCAGTTCTTC
TRBJ1-1,TRBV7-6,NA,TRBD1,CASRDQGAGEAFF,TGTGCCAGCAGAGACCAGGGGGCGGGTGAAGCTTTCTTT
TRBJ1-1,TRBV4-1,NA,NA,CASSQAQGANTEAFF,TGCGCCAGCAGCCAAGCTCAGGGTGCCAACACTGAAGCTTTCTTT
TRBJ1-5,TRBV27,NA,NA,CASSLSWGQPQHF,TGTGCCAGCAGTTTAAGCTGGGGCCAGCCCCAGCATTTT
TRBJ2-1,TRBV9,NA,TRBD2,CASSPTSGAYNEQFF,TGTGCCAGCAGCCCAACTAGCGGAGCTTACAATGAGCAGTTCTTC
TRBJ2-2,TRBV7-2,NA,NA,CASSLESSSTGELFF,TGTGCCAGCAGCTTAGAGTCTAGCAGCACCGGGGAGCTGTTTTTT
TRBJ2-5,TRBV11-3,NA,NA,CASSLRAWYQETQYF,TGTGCCAGCTCTTTGCGGGCTTGGTACCAAGAGACCCAGTACTTC
TRBJ2-2,TRBV29-1,NA,NA,CSGGSNTGELFF,TGCAGTGGAGGCTCGAACACCGGGGAGCTGTTTTTT
TRBJ2-5,TRBV7-3,NA,NA,CASSPSAWYQETQYF,TGTGCCAGCAGCCCTAGCGCGTGGTACCAAGAGACCCAGTACTTC
TRBJ1-3,TRBV5-3,NA,TRBD1,CARSFGRGRNTIYF,TGTGCCAGAAGCTTCGGGAGGGGGCGAAACACCATATATTTT
TRBJ2-6,TRBV5-1,NA,NA,CASSAEAGANVLTF,TGCGCCAGCAGCGCCGAGGCTGGGGCCAACGTCCTGACTTTC
TRBJ2-2,TRBV2,NA,TRBD2,CASKVRGRASTGELFF,TGTGCCAGCAAGGTTCGCGGGAGGGCCTCCACCGGGGAGCTGTTTTTT
TRBJ2-7,TRBV19,NA,TRBD2,CASSSGLGDYEQYF,TGTGCCAGTAGTAGCGGACTAGGGGACTACGAGCAGTACTTC
TRBJ2-1,TRBV30,few,TRBD1,CAWNRDSYNEQFF,TGTGCCTGGAACCGGGACAGCTACAATGAGCAGTTCTTC
TRBJ2-3,TRBV9,NA,TRBD1,CASSVDGRGTTDTQYF,TGTGCCAGCAGCGTAGATGGCAGGGGGACGACAGATACGCAGTATTTT
TRBJ2-3,TRBV11-2,NA,TRBD2,CATKRELSTGSDTQYF,TGTGCCACCAAGCGGGAGTTGAGTACGGGGTCAGATACGCAGTATTTT
TRBJ2-3,TRBV7-3,NA,TRBD2,CASSLTSVDTQYF,TGTGCCAGCAGCTTGACTAGCGTAGATACGCAGTATTTT
TRBJ1-5,TRBV7-2,NA,NA,CASTPGLGGNQPQHF,TGTGCCAGCACCCCGGGACTTGGTGGCAATCAGCCCCAGCATTTT
TRBJ2-2,TRBV5-1,NA,NA,CASTLLGDTGELFF,TGCGCCAGCACCCTCCTCGGGGACACCGGGGAGCTGTTTTTT
TRBJ2-1,TRBV14,NA,NA,CASSQDESGGLTYNEQFF,TGTGCCAGCAGCCAAGACGAAAGCGGTGGGCTCACCTACAATGAGCAGTTCTTC
TRBJ1-1,TRBV30,NA,NA,CAWTQGRAEAFF,TGTGCCTGGACCCAAGGGAGGGCTGAAGCTTTCTTT
TRBJ1-4,TRBV7-9,once,NA,CASSRKDSNEKLFF,TGTGCCAGCAGTCGGAAGGACAGTAATGAAAAACTGTTTTTT
TRBJ2-7,TRBV9,NA,TRBD2,CASSANSGKSYEQYF,TGTGCCAGCAGCGCCAATAGCGGGAAGAGCTACGAGCAGTACTTC
TRBJ2-1,TRBV5-4,NA,TRBD1,CASSRQGYNEQFF,TGTGCCAGCAGTAGACAGGGGTACAATGAGCAGTTCTTC
TRBJ2-3,TRBV10-1,NA,NA,CASSELGASTDTQYF,TGCGCCAGCAGTGAATTGGGGGCAAGCACAGATACGCAGTATTTT
TRBJ2-2,TRBV19,NA,NA,CASSMPSGNTGELFF,TGTGCCAGTAGTATGCCCAGCGGAAACACCGGGGAGCTGTTTTTT
TRBJ1-2,TRBV7-9,once,NA,CASSLEQVDGYTF,TGTGCCAGCAGCTTAGAACAGGTAGATGGCTACACCTTC
TRBJ1-5,TRBV6-4,once,NA,CASSDSKVHPRVRPQHF,TGTGCCAGCAGTGACTCGAAGGTACACCCTCGGGTAAGGCCCCAGCATTTT